The 18 T cell receptor beta chains given below trace back to one sample, sequenced in a study of patients and donors after allogeneic stem cell transplantation. TCRdb recomputed calls from the RT-PCR reads with MiXCR, one row per CDR3 protein. The data hold about 410,000 distinct CDR3 sequences, with 16% observed a single time. Input material: blood, either unsorted or a sorted T cell fraction (not recorded which). Receptors originate from a human donor who was either an allogeneic HSCT recipient or a stem cell or donor lymphocyte infusion donor (not recorded which). It is not recorded whose cells these are; they may come from a transplant donor.

V usage is TRBV5-1 and J usage is TRBJ1-4, with 7 bases matching TRBD1. The CDR3 contains 15 residues. Germline V CDR1 and CDR2: SGHRS, YFSETQ. V gave up 3 bases and J gave up 5 bases; unmatched junction bases: 7. CDR3 amino acids: CASSWRTGGNEKLFF. DNA for the CDR3: TGCGCCAGCAGCTGGCGGACAGGCGGGAATGAAAAACTGTTTTTT.

This clonotype was observed a few times. The chain uses TRBV30 and TRBJ2-3, with D possibly being TRBD1 or TRBD2 (5 bases each). Germline V lookup: CDR1 GTSNPN, CDR2 SVGIG (reference sequence). The CDR3 totals 13 residues. Trimming took off 8 bases at V and 6 bases at J, with 18 bases between the two ends. Written as DNA, the CDR3 is TGTGCCCAACCGGGACCCCGGACGGATACGCAGTATTTT. This gives the protein CAQPGPRTDTQYF.

This clonotype has at least ten counts. V gene TRBV5-1 combines with J gene TRBJ1-1, with 7 bases lining up with TRBD1. Germline CDR1 and CDR2: SGHRS and YFSETQ. The V and J ends lost 7 bases and 1 base, in that order; junction bases with no gene match: 1. The CDR3 has 12 amino acids. The CDR3 region has the DNA TGCGCCAGCCGACAGGGGAACACTGAAGCTTTCTTT. This codes for CASRQGNTEAFF. Full variable domain (remainder filled in from reference TRBV5-1 and TRBJ1-1): KAGVTQTPRYLIKTRGQQVTLSCSPISGHRSVSWYQQTPGQGLQFLFEYFSETQRNKGNFPGRFSGRQFSNSRSEMNVSTLELGDSALYLCASRQGNTEAFFGQGTRLTVV.

This chain links TRBV12-3 or TRBV12-4 with TRBJ1-4; TRBD1 aligns across 7 bases. This CDR3 has 14 amino acids. V trimming: 6 bases; J trimming: 7 bases; junction bases outside the gene matches: 8. The CDR3 region has the DNA TGTGCCAGCAGGGGCAGGGGGTTCGTTGAAAAACTGTTTTTT. It translates to CASRGRGFVEKLFF.

The chain combines TRBV9 with TRBJ2-3, with a possible D match to TRBD1 (5 bases). Germline CDR1 is SGDLS and CDR2 is YYNGEE. The CDR3 is 15 residues long. V lost 4 bases to trimming and J lost 4 bases, with 16 bases between them. The CDR3, as DNA: TGTGCCAGCAGCTTCGGACAAAGGAGTGCAGATACGCAGTATTTT. This encodes CASSFGQRSADTQYF.

This clonotype was seen more than once but under ten times. The genes are TRBV6-1 and TRBJ2-4; the D is unclear. This CDR3 contains 16 residues. Trimming removed 5 bases from V and 0 bases from J, with 14 bases in between. Germline V gene sequence: CDR1 MNHNS, CDR2 SASEGT. Written as DNA, the CDR3 is TGTGCCAGCAGTCCGAAGGGAATACTAGCCAAAAACATTCAGTACTTC. Translation: CASSPKGILAKNIQYF.

In its sample, this clonotype was seen a few times. The J gene is TRBJ2-5, the V gene TRBV24-1; D not resolved. The germline CDR1 and CDR2 sequences are KGHDR and SFDVKD. Trimming took off 6 bases at V and 1 base at J, with 17 bases between the two ends. The CDR3 is 16 amino acids. CDR3 coding DNA: TGTGCCACCAGTAGGAGAGAGCCGTTTGGCCAAGAGACCCAGTACTTC. This translates into CATSRREPFGQETQYF.

The V call is TRBV7-3, the J call TRBJ2-7; 8 nucleotides line up with TRBD2. CDR1 and CDR2 from the germline V gene are SGHTA and FQGTGA. The length of the CDR3 is 16 residues. The V segment lost 5 bases and the J segment 2 bases; nucleotides outside the gene matches: 11. The CDR3 spells CASSLDSKRGTYEQYF. The CDR3 DNA is TGTGCCAGCAGCCTTGACTCGAAGCGGGGGACCTACGAGCAGTACTTC. Looking up the rest from reference TRBV7-3 and TRBJ2-7 gives the full variable domain: GAGVSQTPSNKVTEKGKYVELRCDPISGHTALYWYRQSLGQGPEFLIYFQGTGAADDSGLPNDRFFAVRPEGSVSTLKIQRTERGDSAVYLCASSLDSKRGTYEQYFGPGTRLTVT.

The chain links TRBV4-2 to TRBJ2-3; TRBD2 agrees at 13 bases. CDR3 length: 17 amino acids. V was pared by 3 bases and J by 4 bases, with 7 bases of the junction left unmatched. Germline V gene lookup returns CDR1 LGHNA and CDR2 YNFKEQ. This chain's CDR3 is CASSQTSGGLPPDTQYF. In nucleotides, the CDR3 is TGTGCCAGCAGCCAGACTAGCGGGGGGCTCCCCCCAGATACGCAGTATTTT.

This clonotype turned up a few times. The genes are TRBV3-1 and TRBJ2-7, with D possibly being TRBD1 or TRBD2 (5 bases each). Germline CDR1 is LGHDT and CDR2 is YNNKEL (reference sequence). The CDR3 sequence is 14 residues long. Trimming stripped 7 bases from V and 2 bases from J, with 15 bases between. The CDR3 here is CASTPREGTYEQYF. CDR3 sequence (DNA): TGTGCCAGCACCCCACGAGAGGGGACCTACGAGCAGTACTTC.

This chain connects TRBV24-1 to TRBJ2-5; D possibly matches TRBD1 or TRBD2 (5 bases each). Trimming removed 2 bases from V and 4 bases from J, with 7 bases in between. The germline V gene has CDR1 KGHDR and CDR2 SFDVKD. The CDR3 contains 13 residues. For the CDR3, the DNA is TGTGCCACCAGTGATTGGGACGGAGAGACCCAGTACTTC. Its protein is CATSDWDGETQYF.

The V and J genes are TRBV5-1 and TRBJ2-5; TRBD1 agrees at 7 bases. The CDR3 length is 14 residues. V gave up 4 bases and J gave up 5 bases; unmatched junction bases: 8. Germline values: CDR1 SGHRS, CDR2 YFSETQ. CDR3 in amino acids: CASSPDRVGETQYF. The CDR3 DNA follows: TGCGCCAGCAGCCCTGACAGGGTGGGGGAGACCCAGTACTTC.

This chain connects TRBV13 to TRBJ2-5; 7 positions agree with TRBD1. Germline V gene lookup returns CDR1 PRHDT and CDR2 FYEKMQ (reference sequence). V was pared by 5 bases and J by 0 bases, with 6 bases of the junction left unmatched. The CDR3 covers 15 residues. The DNA for the CDR3 is TGTGCCAGCAGCCGCTTCGACAGGGACCAAGAGACCCAGTACTTC. Amino acid sequence: CASSRFDRDQETQYF.

This clonotype was found a few times. This sequence joins TRBV5-1 and TRBJ2-5; TRBD1 aligns across 8 bases. With 3 bases clipped from V and 2 bases from J, the junction kept 6 bases outside the gene matches. The CDR3 runs 15 residues. In germline, CDR1 is SGHRS, CDR2 YFSETQ. The DNA of the CDR3 is TGCGCCAGCAGCTCCGGACAGGGCGCTCAAGAGACCCAGTACTTC. It encodes CASSSGQGAQETQYF. The whole variable domain, filled in from reference TRBV5-1 and TRBJ2-5, reads KAGVTQTPRYLIKTRGQQVTLSCSPISGHRSVSWYQQTPGQGLQFLFEYFSETQRNKGNFPGRFSGRQFSNSRSEMNVSTLELGDSALYLCASSSGQGAQETQYFGPGTRLLVL.

This clonotype turned up a few times. The chain employs TRBV20-1 and TRBJ2-7; 7 nucleotides align to TRBD2. With 6 bases clipped from V and 9 bases from J, the junction kept 8 bases outside the gene matches. This CDR3 region has 11 residues. Germline-derived CDR1 and CDR2 are DFQATT and SNEGSKA (reference sequence). The CDR3 bases are TGCAGTGCCACCACACCGGGGGGGCAGTACTTC. Translated, it gives CSATTPGGQYF.

In this sample, this clonotype turned up a few times. The genes are TRBV4-2 and TRBJ2-3; tentatively, D is TRBD1 or TRBD2 (5 bases each). Trimming left V 1 base short and J 1 base short, with 12 bases between. Germline V gene sequence: CDR1 LGHNA, CDR2 YNFKEQ. The CDR3 sequence is 16 residues long. DNA for the CDR3: TGTGCCAGCAGCCAAGGGGTGGGGGAGCGCACAGATACGCAGTATTTT. Its protein product is CASSQGVGERTDTQYF.

The J gene is TRBJ2-2, the V gene TRBV14; no clear D. The V gene lost 4 bases and the J gene lost 8 bases, with 11 bases spanning the gap. Germline loops: CDR1 SGHDN, CDR2 FVKESK. The CDR3 length is 13 residues. The CDR3 DNA reads TGTGCCAGCAGCCTCCTTGTCTGGGGGGAGCTGTTTTTT. Its protein product is CASSLLVWGELFF. Full variable domain (remainder filled in from reference TRBV14 and TRBJ2-2): EAGVTQFPSHSVIEKGQTVTLRCDPISGHDNLYWYRRVMGKEIKFLLHFVKESKQDESGMPNNRFLAERTGGTYSTLKVQPAELEDSGVYFCASSLLVWGELFFGEGSRLTVL.

V usage is TRBV5-1 and J usage is TRBJ2-7, with 7 bases matching TRBD2. This CDR3 has 15 amino acids. Germline V lookup: CDR1 SGHRS, CDR2 YFSETQ. V gave up 3 bases and J gave up 5 bases; unmatched junction bases: 11. The CDR3 DNA follows: TGCGCCAGCAGCTCCGGACTAGAGGTACCCCACGAGCAGTACTTC. This gives the protein CASSSGLEVPHEQYF.